This TCR beta chain is from a study of a mutant IDH1 vaccine in newly diagnosed glioma. The V and J ends lost 5 bases and 3 bases, in that order; junction bases with no gene match: 6. The CDR3 runs 15 residues. Germline V gene lookup returns CDR1 SGHAT and CDR2 FQNNGV. Produced via immunoSEQ multiplex PCR; TCRdb's table is partial and in-frame only. Counted here are around 99,000 clones, around 80% occurring once; the ten biggest clones make up less than 8.5%. The time point is: baseline, week 1 (first vaccination visit). Indicated treatment: pre-vaccination baseline after standard-of-care therapy. This specimen consisted of PBMCs, obtained from a glioma patient treated with radiotherapy, temozolomide or both. This clonotype was obtained from a man between 35 and 55 years old with glioma. The chain combines TRBV11-2 with TRBJ1-2, with 10 bases that match TRBD1. The CDR3 loop is CASSRVGQGDYGYTF. The CDR3, as DNA: TGTGCCAGCAGCCGAGTTGGACAGGGGGACTATGGCTACACCTTC.